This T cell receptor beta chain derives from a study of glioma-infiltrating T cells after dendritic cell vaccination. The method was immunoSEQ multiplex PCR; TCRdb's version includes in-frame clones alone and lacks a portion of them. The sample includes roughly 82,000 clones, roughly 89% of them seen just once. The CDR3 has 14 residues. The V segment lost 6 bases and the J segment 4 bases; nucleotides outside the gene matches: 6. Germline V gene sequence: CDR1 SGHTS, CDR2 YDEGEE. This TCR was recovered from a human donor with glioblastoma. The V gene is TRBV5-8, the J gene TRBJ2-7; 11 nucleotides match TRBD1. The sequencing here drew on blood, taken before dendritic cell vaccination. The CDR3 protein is CASIPGQGAYEQYF. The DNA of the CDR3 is TGTGCCAGCATTCCCGGACAGGGGGCTTACGAGCAGTACTTC. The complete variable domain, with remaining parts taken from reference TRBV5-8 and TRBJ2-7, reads EAGVTQSPTHLIKTRGQQATLRCSPISGHTSVYWYQQALGLGLQFLLWYDEGEERNRGNFPPRFSGRQFPNYSSELNVNALELEDSALYLCASIPGQGAYEQYFGPGTRLTVT.